Included here is one T cell receptor (beta chain) sequence, with context. The antigen remains unidentified. The data derive from a study of shared clonotypes between healthy human individuals. Study outcomes and limitations: As a rule, naive subsets had a larger estimated richness than memory subsets. Sequencing depth was predicted to influence how clonotypes are shared among donors.

Profiled with immunoSEQ multiplex PCR; TCRdb holds only in-frame clones, not every one. The sample has fewer than 1.8 million clones, approximately 98.5% seen once; the top ten hold over 0.3%. This clonotype was obtained from a young man in good health. Sequencing input: naive CD4+ T cells sorted from blood. Sample subset: CD45RA+ positively selected.

Here the CDR3 reads CATRESGFYTYEQYF. Written as DNA, the CDR3 is TGTGCCACCCGGGAGTCAGGTTTTTACACCTACGAGCAGTACTTC. The chain combines TRBV19 with TRBJ2-7; D is possibly TRBD2 (6 bases). CDR3 length equals 15 residues. Germline V gene data show CDR1 as LNHDA and CDR2 as SQIVND (reference sequence). Trimming removed 10 bases at V and 2 bases at J, with 21 bases between.